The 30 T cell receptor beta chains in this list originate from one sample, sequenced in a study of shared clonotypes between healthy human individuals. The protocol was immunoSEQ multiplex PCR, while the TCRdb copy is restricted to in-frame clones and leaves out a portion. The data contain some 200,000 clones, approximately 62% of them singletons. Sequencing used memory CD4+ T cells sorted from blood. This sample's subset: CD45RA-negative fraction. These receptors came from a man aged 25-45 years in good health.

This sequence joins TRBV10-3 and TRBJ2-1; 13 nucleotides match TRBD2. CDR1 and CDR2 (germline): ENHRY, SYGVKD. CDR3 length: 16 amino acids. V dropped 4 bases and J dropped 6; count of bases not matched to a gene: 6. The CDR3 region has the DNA TGTGCCATCAGTGGTAGAAGGACTAGCGGGAGCAATGAGCAGTTCTTC. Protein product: CAISGRRTSGSNEQFF.

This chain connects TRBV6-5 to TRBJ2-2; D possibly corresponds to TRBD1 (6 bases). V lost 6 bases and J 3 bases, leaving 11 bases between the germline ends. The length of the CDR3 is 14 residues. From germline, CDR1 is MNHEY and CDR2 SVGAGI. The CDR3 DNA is TGTGCCAGCAGAGAACAGGGATACACCGGGGAGCTGTTTTTT. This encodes CASREQGYTGELFF.

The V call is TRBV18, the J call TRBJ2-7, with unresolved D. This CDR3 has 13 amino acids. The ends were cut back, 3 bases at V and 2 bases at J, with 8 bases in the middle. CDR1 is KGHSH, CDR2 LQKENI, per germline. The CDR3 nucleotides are TGTGCCAGCTCACCCCGCAGTACCTACGAGCAGTACTTC. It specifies CASSPRSTYEQYF.

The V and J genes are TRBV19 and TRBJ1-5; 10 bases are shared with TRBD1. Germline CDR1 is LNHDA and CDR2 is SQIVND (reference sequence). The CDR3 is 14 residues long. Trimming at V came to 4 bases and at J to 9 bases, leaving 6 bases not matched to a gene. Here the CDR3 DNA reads TGTGCCAGTAGTAAACGGACAGGGGGGACGCCCCAGCATTTT. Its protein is CASSKRTGGTPQHF.

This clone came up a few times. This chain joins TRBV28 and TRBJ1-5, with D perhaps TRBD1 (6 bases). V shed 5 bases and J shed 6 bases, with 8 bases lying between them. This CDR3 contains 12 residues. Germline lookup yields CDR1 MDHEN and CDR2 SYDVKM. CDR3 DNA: TGTGCCAGCAGTCTAGGGGGTCAGCCCCAGCATTTT. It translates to CASSLGGQPQHF.

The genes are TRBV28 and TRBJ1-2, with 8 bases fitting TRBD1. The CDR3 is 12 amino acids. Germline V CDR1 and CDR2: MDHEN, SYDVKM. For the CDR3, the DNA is TGTGCGAACCGGGACAGGATCTATGGCTACACCTTC. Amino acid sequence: CANRDRIYGYTF.

CDR3 nucleotides: TGTGCCAGCAGGGGACTAGGGGACATAGCCGAGCAGTACTTC. As protein: CASRGLGDIAEQYF. The chain combines TRBV27 with TRBJ2-7; the match to TRBD2 covers 8 bases. Germline-derived CDR1 and CDR2 are MNHEY and SMNVEV (reference sequence). The length of the CDR3 is 14 residues. J gave up 6 bases and V 6 bases, and 10 bases lay outside the gene matches.

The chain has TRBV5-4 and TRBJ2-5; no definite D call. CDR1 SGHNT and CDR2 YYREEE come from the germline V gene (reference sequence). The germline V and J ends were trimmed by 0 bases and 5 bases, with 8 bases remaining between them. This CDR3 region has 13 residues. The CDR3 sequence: CASSLEARETQYF. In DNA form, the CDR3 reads TGTGCCAGCAGCTTGGAGGCGAGGGAGACCCAGTACTTC.

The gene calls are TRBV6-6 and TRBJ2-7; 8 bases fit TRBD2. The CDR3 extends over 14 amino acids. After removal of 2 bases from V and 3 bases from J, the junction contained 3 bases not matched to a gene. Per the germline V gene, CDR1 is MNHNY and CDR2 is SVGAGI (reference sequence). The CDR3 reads CASSYAGTSYEQYF. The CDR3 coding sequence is TGTGCCAGCAGTTACGCCGGGACTAGCTACGAGCAGTACTTC.

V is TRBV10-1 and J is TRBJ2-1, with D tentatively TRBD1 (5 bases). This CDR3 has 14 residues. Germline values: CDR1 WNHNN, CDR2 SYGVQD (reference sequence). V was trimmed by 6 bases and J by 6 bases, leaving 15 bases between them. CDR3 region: CASSQSRGRNEQFF. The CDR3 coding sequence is TGCGCCAGCAGCCAGTCTAGGGGCCGCAATGAGCAGTTCTTC.

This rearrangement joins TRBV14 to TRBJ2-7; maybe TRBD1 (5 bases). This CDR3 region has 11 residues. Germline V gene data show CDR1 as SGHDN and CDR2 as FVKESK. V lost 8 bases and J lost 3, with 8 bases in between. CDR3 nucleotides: TGTGCCAGCGGGCAGGGCTACGAGCAGTACTTC. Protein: CASGQGYEQYF.

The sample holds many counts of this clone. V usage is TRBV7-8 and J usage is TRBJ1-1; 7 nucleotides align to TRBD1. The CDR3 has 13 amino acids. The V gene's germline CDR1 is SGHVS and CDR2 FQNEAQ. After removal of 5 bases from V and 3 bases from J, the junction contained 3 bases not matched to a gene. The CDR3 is CASSGQVDTEAFF. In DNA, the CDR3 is TGTGCCAGCAGCGGACAGGTGGACACTGAAGCTTTCTTT. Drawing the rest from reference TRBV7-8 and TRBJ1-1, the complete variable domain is GAGVSQSPRYKVAKRGQDVALRCDPISGHVSLFWYQQALGQGPEFLTYFQNEAQLDKSGLPSDRFFAERPEGSVSTLKIQRTQQEDSAVYLCASSGQVDTEAFFGQGTRLTVV.

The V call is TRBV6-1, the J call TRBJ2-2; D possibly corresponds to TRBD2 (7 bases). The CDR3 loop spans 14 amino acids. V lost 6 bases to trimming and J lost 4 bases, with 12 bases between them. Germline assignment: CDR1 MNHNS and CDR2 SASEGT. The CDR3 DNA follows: TGTGCCAGCAGGGGGAGGGGGAGCACCGGGGAGCTGTTTTTT. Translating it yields CASRGRGSTGELFF.

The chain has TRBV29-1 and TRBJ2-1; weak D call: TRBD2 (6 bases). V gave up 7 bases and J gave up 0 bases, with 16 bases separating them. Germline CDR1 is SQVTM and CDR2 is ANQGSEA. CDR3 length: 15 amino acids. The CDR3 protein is CSAPGGRGSYNEQFF. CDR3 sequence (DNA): TGCAGCGCGCCCGGGGGTAGGGGCTCCTACAATGAGCAGTTCTTC.

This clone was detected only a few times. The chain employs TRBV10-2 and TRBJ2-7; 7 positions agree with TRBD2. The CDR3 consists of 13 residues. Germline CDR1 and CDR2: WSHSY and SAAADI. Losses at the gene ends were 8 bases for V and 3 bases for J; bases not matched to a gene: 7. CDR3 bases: TGCGCCAGCGGGGCGGGAGCAGTCTACGAGCAGTACTTC. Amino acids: CASGAGAVYEQYF.

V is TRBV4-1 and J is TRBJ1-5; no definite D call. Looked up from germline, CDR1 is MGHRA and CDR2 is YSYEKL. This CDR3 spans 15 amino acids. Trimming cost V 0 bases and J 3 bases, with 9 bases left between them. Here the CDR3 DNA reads TGCGCCAGCAGCCAAGATTTCAACTTCAATCAGCCCCAGCATTTT. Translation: CASSQDFNFNQPQHF.

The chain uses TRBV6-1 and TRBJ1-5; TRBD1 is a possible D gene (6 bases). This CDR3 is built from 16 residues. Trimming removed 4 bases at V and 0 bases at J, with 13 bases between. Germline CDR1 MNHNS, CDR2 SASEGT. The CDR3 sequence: CASSAWGLDSNQPQHF. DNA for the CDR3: TGTGCCAGCAGTGCTTGGGGGCTGGATAGCAATCAGCCCCAGCATTTT.

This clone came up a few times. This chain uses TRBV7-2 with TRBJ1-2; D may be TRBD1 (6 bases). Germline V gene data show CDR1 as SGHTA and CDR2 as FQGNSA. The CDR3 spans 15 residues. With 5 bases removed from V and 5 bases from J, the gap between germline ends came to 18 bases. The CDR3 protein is CASSIDRSGLYGYTF. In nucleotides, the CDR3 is TGTGCCAGCAGCATAGACAGGTCTGGATTATATGGCTACACCTTC.

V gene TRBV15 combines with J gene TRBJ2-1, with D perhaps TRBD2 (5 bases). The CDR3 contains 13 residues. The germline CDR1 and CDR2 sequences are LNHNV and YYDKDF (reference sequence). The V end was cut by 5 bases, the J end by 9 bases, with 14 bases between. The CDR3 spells CATSPSPRGEQFF. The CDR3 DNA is TGTGCCACCAGCCCGTCCCCTCGGGGTGAGCAGTTCTTC.

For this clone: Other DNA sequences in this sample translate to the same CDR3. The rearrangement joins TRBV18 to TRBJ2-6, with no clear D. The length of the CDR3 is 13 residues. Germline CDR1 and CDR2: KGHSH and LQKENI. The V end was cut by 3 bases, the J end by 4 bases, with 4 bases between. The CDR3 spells CASSPSGANVLTF. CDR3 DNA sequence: TGTGCCAGCTCACCGTCAGGGGCCAACGTCCTGACTTTC.

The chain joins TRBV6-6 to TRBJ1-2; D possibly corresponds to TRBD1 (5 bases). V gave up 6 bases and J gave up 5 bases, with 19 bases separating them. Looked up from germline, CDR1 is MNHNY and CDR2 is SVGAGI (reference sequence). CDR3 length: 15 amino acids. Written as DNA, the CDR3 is TGTGCCAGCAGCCAACAGGACCTAGCCTATTATGGCTACACCTTC. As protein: CASSQQDLAYYGYTF.

This CDR3 reads CASSISGQGAYEQFF. DNA for the CDR3: TGTGCCAGCAGCATCTCGGGACAGGGGGCCTATGAGCAGTTCTTC. The chain combines TRBV7-6 with TRBJ2-1; 12 nucleotides line up with TRBD1. The germline V gene encodes CDR1 SGHVS and CDR2 FNYEAQ. Trimming cost V 5 bases and J 8 bases; bases outside gene matches: 7. This CDR3 has 15 amino acids.

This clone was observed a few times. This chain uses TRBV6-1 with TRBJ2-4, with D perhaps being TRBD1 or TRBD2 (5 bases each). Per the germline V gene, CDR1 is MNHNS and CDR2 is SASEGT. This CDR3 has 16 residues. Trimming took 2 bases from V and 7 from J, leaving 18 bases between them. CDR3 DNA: TGTGCCAGCAGTGAAAAAGCAGGGACGGGGTATAACATTCAGTACTTC. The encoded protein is CASSEKAGTGYNIQYF.

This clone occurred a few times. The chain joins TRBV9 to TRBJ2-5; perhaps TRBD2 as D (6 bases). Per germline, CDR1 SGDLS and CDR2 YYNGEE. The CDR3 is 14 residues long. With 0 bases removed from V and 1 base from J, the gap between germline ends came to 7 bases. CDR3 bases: TGTGCCAGCAGCGTAGTGGGGGGCCAAGAGACCCAGTACTTC. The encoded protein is CASSVVGGQETQYF.

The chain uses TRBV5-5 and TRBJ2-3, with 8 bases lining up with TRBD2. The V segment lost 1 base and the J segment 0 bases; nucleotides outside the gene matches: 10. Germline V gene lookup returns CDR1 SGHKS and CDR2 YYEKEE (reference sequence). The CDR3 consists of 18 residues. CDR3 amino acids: CASSLYAGGGISTDTQYF. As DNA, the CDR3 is TGTGCCAGCAGCTTGTACGCGGGAGGAGGTATTAGCACAGATACGCAGTATTTT.

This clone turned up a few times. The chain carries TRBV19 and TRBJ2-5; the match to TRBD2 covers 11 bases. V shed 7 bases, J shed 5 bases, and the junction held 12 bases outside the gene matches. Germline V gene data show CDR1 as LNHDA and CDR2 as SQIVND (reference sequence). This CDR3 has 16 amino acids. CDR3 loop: CASTGVAGGPVETQYF. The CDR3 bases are TGTGCCAGTACTGGAGTAGCGGGAGGGCCTGTGGAGACCCAGTACTTC.

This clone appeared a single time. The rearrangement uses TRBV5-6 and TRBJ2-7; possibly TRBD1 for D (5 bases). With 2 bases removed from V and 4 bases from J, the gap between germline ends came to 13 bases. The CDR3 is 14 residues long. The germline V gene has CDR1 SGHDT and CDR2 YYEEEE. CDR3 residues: CASSFGQPAYEQYF. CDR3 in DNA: TGTGCCAGCAGCTTTGGACAACCCGCATACGAGCAGTACTTC.

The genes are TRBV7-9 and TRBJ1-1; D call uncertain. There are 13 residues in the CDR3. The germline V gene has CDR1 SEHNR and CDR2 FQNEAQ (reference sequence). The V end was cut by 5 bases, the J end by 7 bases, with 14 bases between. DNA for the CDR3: TGTGCCAGCAGCCCCATTGGTGAGCGTGAAGCTTTCTTT. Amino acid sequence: CASSPIGEREAFF.

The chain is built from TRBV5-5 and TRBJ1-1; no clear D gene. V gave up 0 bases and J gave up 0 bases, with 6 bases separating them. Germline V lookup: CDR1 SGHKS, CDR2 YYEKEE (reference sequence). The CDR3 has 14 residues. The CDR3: CASSLATVNTEAFF. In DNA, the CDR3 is TGTGCCAGCAGCTTGGCTACGGTGAACACTGAAGCTTTCTTT.

CDR3 loop: CASSIGVGAGANVLTF. Here the CDR3 DNA reads TGTGCCAGTAGTATAGGGGTTGGGGCTGGGGCCAACGTCCTGACTTTC. The rearrangement uses TRBV19 and TRBJ2-6; D is unresolved. The CDR3 extends over 16 amino acids. CDR1 and CDR2 (germline): LNHDA, SQIVND (reference sequence). Trimming removed 1 base from V and 2 bases from J, with 9 bases in between.